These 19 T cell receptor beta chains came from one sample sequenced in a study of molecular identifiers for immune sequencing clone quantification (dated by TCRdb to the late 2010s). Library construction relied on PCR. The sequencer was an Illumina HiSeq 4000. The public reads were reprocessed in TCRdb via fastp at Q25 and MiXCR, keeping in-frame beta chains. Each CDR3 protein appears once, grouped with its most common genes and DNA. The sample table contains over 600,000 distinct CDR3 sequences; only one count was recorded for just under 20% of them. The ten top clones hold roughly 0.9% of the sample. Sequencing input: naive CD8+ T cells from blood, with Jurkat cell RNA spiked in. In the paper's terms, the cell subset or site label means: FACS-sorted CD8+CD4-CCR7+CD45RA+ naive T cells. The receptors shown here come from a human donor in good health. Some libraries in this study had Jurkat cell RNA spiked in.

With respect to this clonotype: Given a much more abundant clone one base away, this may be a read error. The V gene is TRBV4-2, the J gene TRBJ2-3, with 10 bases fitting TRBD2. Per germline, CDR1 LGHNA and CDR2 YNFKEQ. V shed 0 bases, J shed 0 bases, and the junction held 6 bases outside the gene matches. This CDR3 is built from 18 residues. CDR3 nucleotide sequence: TGTGCCAGCAGCCAAGACGGTCCACTAGCGGGGAGCACAGATACGCAGTATTTT. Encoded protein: CASSQDGPLAGSTDTQYF.

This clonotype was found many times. The CDR3 region has the DNA TGTGCCAGCAGCGAAAGGGACGGAGGAAACCCTAATTCACCCCTCCACTTT. This encodes CASSERDGGNPNSPLHF. The V and J genes are TRBV9 and TRBJ1-6; the D gene is possibly TRBD1 (5 bases). CDR1 is SGDLS, CDR2 YYNGEE, per germline. V was shortened by 3 bases and J by 6 bases, with 19 bases between the two germline ends. CDR3 length: 17 residues.

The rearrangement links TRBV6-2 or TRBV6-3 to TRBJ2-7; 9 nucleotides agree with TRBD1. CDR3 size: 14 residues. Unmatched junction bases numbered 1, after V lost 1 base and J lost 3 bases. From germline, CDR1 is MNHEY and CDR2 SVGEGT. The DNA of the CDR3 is TGTGCCAGCAGTTACTGGGACAGGGACTACGAGCAGTACTTC. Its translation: CASSYWDRDYEQYF.

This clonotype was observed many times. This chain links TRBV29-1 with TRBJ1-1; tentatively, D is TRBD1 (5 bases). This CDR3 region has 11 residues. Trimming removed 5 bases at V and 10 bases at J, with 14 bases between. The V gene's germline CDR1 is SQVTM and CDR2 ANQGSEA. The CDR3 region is CSVQAPRGAFF. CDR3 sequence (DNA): TGCAGCGTTCAGGCCCCGAGGGGAGCTTTCTTT.

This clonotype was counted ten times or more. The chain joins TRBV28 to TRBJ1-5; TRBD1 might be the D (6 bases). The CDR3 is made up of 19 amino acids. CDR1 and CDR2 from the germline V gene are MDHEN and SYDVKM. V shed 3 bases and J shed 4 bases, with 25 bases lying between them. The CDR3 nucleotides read TGTGCCAGCAGTTTTAGAGCGGGTCGGGGGCGCGCGTATAATCAGCCCCAGCATTTT. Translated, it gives CASSFRAGRGRAYNQPQHF.

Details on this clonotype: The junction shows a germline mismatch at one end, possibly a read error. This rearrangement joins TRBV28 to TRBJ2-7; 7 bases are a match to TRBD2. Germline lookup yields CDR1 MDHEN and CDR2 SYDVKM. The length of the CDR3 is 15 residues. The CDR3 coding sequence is TGTACCAGCAGCCCCTCTGCGGGAGCAACCTACGAGCAGTACTTC. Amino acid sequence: CTSSPSAGATYEQYF.

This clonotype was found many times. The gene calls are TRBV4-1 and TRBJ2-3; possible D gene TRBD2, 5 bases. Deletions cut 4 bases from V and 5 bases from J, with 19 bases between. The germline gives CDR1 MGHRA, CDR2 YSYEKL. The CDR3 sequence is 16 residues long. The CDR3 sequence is CASSPQNPGVEDTQYF. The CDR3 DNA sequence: TGCGCCAGCAGCCCCCAAAACCCCGGGGTGGAAGATACGCAGTATTTT.

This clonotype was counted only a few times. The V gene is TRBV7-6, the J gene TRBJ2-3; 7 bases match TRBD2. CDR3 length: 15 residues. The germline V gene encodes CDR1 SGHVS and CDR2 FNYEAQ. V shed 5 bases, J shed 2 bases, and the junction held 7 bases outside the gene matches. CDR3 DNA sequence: TGTGCCAGCAGCAAATCAGCGGGGACCACAGATACGCAGTATTTT. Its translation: CASSKSAGTTDTQYF.

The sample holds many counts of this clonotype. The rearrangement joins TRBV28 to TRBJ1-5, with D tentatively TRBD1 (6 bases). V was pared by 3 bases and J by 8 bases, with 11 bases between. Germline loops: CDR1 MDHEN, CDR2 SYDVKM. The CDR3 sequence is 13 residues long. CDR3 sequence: CASSFGGAKPQHF. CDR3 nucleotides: TGTGCCAGCAGTTTTGGGGGGGCTAAGCCCCAGCATTTT.

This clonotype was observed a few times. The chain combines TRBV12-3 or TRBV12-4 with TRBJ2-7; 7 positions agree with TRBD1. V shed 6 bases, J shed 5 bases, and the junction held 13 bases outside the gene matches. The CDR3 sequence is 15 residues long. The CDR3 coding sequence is TGTGCCAGCAGCCGTCTCAAACGGCAGGGGGACGAGCAGTACTTC. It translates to CASSRLKRQGDEQYF.

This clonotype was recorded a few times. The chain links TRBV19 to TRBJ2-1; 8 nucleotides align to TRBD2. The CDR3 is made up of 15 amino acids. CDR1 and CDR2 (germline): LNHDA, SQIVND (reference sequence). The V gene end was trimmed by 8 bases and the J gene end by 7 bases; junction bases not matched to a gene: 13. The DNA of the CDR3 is TGTGCCAGTCAATCGGGACTAGGGGCGGGTAATGAGCAGTTCTTC. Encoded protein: CASQSGLGAGNEQFF.

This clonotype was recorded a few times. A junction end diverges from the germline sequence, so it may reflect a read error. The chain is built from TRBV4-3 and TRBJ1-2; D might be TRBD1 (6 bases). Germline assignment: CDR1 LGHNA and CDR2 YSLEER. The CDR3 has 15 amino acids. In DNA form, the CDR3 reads TGCGCCAGCAGCCAAGAGCCCCAGGGGCTGGATGGCTACGCCTTC. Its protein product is CASSQEPQGLDGYAF.

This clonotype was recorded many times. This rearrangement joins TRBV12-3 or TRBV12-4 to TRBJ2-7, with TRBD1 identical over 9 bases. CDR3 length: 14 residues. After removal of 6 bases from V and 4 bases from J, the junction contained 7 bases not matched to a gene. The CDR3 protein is CASRRPGQGYEQYF. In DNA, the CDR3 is TGTGCCAGCAGACGGCCGGGACAGGGTTACGAGCAGTACTTC.

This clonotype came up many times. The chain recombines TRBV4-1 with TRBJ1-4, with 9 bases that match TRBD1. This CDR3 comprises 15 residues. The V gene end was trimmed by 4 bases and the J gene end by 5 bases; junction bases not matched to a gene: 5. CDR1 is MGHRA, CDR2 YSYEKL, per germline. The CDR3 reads CASSPETGGNEKLFF. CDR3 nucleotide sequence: TGCGCCAGCAGCCCAGAGACAGGGGGGAATGAAAAACTGTTTTTT.

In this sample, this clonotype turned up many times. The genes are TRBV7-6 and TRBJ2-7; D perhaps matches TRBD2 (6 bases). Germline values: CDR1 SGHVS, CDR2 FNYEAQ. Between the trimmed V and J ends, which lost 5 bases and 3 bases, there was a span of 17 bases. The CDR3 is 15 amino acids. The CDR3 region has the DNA TGTGCCAGCAGCGCAATAGGCGGGGCAGGCTACGAGCAGTACTTC. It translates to CASSAIGGAGYEQYF. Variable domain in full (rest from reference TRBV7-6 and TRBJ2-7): GAGVSQSPRYKVTKRGQDVALRCDPISGHVSLYWYRQALGQGPEFLTYFNYEAQQDKSGLPNDRFSAERPEGSISTLTIQRTEQRDSAMYRCASSAIGGAGYEQYFGPGTRLTVT.

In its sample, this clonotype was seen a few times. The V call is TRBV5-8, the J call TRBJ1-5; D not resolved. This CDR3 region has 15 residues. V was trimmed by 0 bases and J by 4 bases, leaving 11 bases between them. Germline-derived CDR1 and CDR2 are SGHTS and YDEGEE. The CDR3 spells CASSLEDTPNQPQHF. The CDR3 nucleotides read TGTGCCAGCAGCTTGGAAGACACTCCTAATCAGCCCCAGCATTTT.

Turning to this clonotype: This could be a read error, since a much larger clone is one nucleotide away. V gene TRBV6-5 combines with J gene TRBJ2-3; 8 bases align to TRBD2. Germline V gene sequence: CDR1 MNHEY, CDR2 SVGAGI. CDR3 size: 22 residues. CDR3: CTSSYSPAGAWAGGRDTDTQYF. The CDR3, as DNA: TGTACCAGCAGTTACTCTCCCGCAGGGGCATGGGCGGGAGGACGGGACACAGATACGCAGTATTTT.

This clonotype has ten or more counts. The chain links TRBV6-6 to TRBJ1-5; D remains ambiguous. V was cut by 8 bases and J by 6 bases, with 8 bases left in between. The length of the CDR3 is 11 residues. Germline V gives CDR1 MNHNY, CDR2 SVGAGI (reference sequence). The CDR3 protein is CASGLSQPQHF. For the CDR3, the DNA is TGTGCCAGCGGCTTAAGTCAGCCCCAGCATTTT.

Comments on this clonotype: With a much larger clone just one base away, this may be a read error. The CDR3 is CASSQVSVGEKLVF. The CDR3 DNA is TGCGCCAGCAGCCAAGTTAGTGTGGGGGAAAAACTGGTTTTT. The chain has TRBV4-3 and TRBJ1-4, with D tentatively TRBD1 (5 bases). Germline CDR1 and CDR2: LGHNA and YSLEER. The CDR3 sequence is 14 residues long.